This T cell receptor (beta chain) was recorded in a study of CD8+CD57+ T cells in acquired aplastic anemia. Study details: Average DNA yield from sorted CD4+ and CD8+ cells was approximately 3 ug. Whole-study results and caveats: There were around 28 CD8+ CDR3 sequences that occurred in both patients and controls.

Individuals selected for sequencing had exhibited CD8+CD57+ cell expansion on flow cytometry. Each patient carried a diagnosis of severe acquired aplastic anemia. At the time of blood sampling, patients had not yet received any therapy. TCR beta VDJ and CDR3 were profiled, and genomic DNA was the template. TCRdb used MiXCR to reprocess the reads, holding one entry per CDR3 protein. The sample contains about 180,000 distinct CDR3 sequences, under 55% of which appear only once. In this sample, this clonotype turned up many times. Its antigen is still unknown. Germline lookup yields CDR1 SGHRS and CDR2 YFSETQ. Trimming removed 2 bases from V and 5 bases from J, with 3 bases in between. This CDR3 has 11 residues.

The V gene is TRBV5-1, the J gene TRBJ2-3, with D hard to call. Sequences were obtained from sorted CD4+, CD8+, or CD8+CD57+ T cells (not recorded which) from PBMCs. This receptor was taken from a human donor with aplastic anemia. DNA for the CDR3: TGCGCCAGCAGCTTTCTAGATACGCAGTATTTT. Translating it yields CASSFLDTQYF.